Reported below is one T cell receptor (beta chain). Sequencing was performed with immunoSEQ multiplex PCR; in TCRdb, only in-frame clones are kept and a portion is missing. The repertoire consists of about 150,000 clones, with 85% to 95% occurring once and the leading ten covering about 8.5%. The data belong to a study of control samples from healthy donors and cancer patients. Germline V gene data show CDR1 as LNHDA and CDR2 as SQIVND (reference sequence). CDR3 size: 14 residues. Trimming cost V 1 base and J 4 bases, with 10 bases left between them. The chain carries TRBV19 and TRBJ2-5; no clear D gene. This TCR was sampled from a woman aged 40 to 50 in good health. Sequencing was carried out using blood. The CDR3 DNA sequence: TGTGCCAGTAGTATAGCCCTGCCCGGAGAGACCCAGTACTTC. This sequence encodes CASSIALPGETQYF.